These T cell receptor beta chains were read from a single sample in a study of blood T cell repertoires in COVID-19. Here immunoSEQ multiplex PCR was the method, and the copy in TCRdb shows in-frame clones only, minus some. The table lists about 200,000 clones, about 90% of them singletons, with around 1.3% in the top ten. Material for sequencing was PBMCs or T cells enriched from blood (not recorded which). These receptors originate from a man in his thirties or forties who had recovered from COVID-19. CDR3s include the opening cysteine and the closing phenylalanine or tryptophan. A D gene is named only where the DNA matches it firmly. The size field is filled for only some rows; it gives once, few, many or a size class.

v_call	clone_size	d_call	j_call	cdr3_nt	cdr3_aa
TRBV24-1	once	.	TRBJ1-5	TGTGCCACCAGTGATTCAGGGTTCGGCAATCAGCCCCAGCATTTT	CATSDSGFGNQPQHF
TRBV3-1/TRBV3-2	.	TRBD2	TRBJ2-3	TGTGCCAGCAGCCAAGATCGACTAGCGGCGCAGTATTTT	CASSQDRLAAQYF
TRBV28	.	TRBD1	TRBJ1-2	TGTGCCAGCAGTCTGATGGGACAGGGGTATGGCTACACCTTC	CASSLMGQGYGYTF
TRBV2	.	.	TRBJ2-7	TGTGCCAGCCGAGGCGAGGCAGACCTCTCCTACGAGCAGTACTTC	CASRGEADLSYEQYF
TRBV12-2	.	.	TRBJ2-7	TGTGCAAGTCGCTTACCTCGAGACAGAACCGGCTCCTACGAGCAGTACTTC	CASRLPRDRTGSYEQYF
TRBV6-5	.	TRBD1	TRBJ1-5	TGTGCCAGCCTACTTAGGACAGGGGGCAATCAGCCCCAGCATTTT	CASLLRTGGNQPQHF
TRBV3-1/TRBV3-2	.	.	TRBJ2-3	TGTGCCAGCAGCCAAGATGTAGTGGCGGGCACAGATACGCAGTATTTT	CASSQDVVAGTDTQYF
TRBV10-1	.	.	TRBJ1-6	TGCGCCAGCAGTGAGGGGCAGCTGAATTCACCCCTCCACTTT	CASSEGQLNSPLHF
TRBV6-5	.	.	TRBJ1-6	TGTGCCAGCAGTCAACAGGGATTAGGTTCACCCCTCCACTTT	CASSQQGLGSPLHF
TRBV9	.	TRBD1	TRBJ1-5	TGTGCCAGCAGCGCCGGGACAGGGGGAAGCAATCAGCCCCAGCATTTT	CASSAGTGGSNQPQHF
TRBV21-1	.	.	TRBJ2-2	TGTGCCAGCAGCAAAGCACAGGGGGAGTTGAACACCGGGGAGCTGTTTTTT	CASSKAQGELNTGELFF
TRBV28	.	.	TRBJ2-3	TGTGCCACCGAAGATAGCGGAAAGGGATCAGATACGCAGTATTTT	CATEDSGKGSDTQYF
TRBV3-1/TRBV3-2	.	.	TRBJ1-4	TGTGCCAGCAGCCTACGCACGATTGGGCAGGGTTATGAAAAACTGTTTTTT	CASSLRTIGQGYEKLFF
TRBV24-1	.	.	TRBJ1-3	TGTGCCACCAGTGATTCGGCGGGGAGCTCTGGAAACACCATATATTTT	CATSDSAGSSGNTIYF
TRBV15	.	.	TRBJ1-5	TGTGCCACCAGCAGAGCGGGAGGGTACGACAATCAGCCCCAGCATTTT	CATSRAGGYDNQPQHF
TRBV28	.	TRBD1	TRBJ1-2	TGTGCCAGCAGTTTATACCGTTTCGGACAGGGTGGGGGTAACTATGGCTACACCTTC	CASSLYRFGQGGGNYGYTF
TRBV29-1	.	.	TRBJ1-2	TGCAGCGTGTGGACAGCGAACTATGGCTACACCTTC	CSVWTANYGYTF
TRBV12-3/TRBV12-4	.	.	TRBJ2-1	TGTGCCAGCAGTTTCGGGTATTACAATGAGCAGTTCTTC	CASSFGYYNEQFF
TRBV18	.	.	TRBJ2-3	TGTGCCAGCTCACCTTGGGGGGGCCAAGATACGCAGTATTTT	CASSPWGGQDTQYF
TRBV27	.	.	TRBJ2-5	TGTGCCAGCAGTTTCGGCACGGGGATACAAGAGACCCAGTACTTC	CASSFGTGIQETQYF
TRBV4-3	.	TRBD2	TRBJ2-2	TGCGCCAGCAGCCAGCTAGCGGGGGGTTCCACCGGGGAGCTGTTTTTT	CASSQLAGGSTGELFF
TRBV7-2	.	TRBD2	TRBJ2-1	TGTGCCAGCAGCTTACCGCGGGGGTATGACAATGAGCAGTTCTTC	CASSLPRGYDNEQFF
TRBV6-5	.	.	TRBJ1-3	TGTGCCAGCTCTGGAGGGGCTGGAAACACCATATATTTT	CASSGGAGNTIYF
TRBV28	.	.	TRBJ2-5	TGTGCCAGCAGTTCAATCCTAGCACAAGAGACCCAGTACTTC	CASSSILAQETQYF
TRBV18	.	TRBD1	TRBJ1-1	TGTGCCAGCTCACCGCAAAGTCCCGGGACAGGGAATGAAGCTTTCTTT	CASSPQSPGTGNEAFF
TRBV4-3	.	TRBD2	TRBJ2-3	TGCGCCAGCAGCCAAGATCGGGGAGGGGATACGCAGTATTTT	CASSQDRGGDTQYF
TRBV9	.	.	TRBJ2-3	TGTGCCAGCAGCGTAGCTCCAGGGAGCGGGACAGATACGCAGTATTTT	CASSVAPGSGTDTQYF
TRBV6-5	.	TRBD2	TRBJ2-7	TGTGCCAGCAGTACACGACTAGCGGGAGAGGGGCAGTACTTC	CASSTRLAGEGQYF
TRBV18	.	.	TRBJ1-4	TGTGCCAGCTCACCACTTCCGCCAGGGGCTAATGAAAAACTGTTTTTT	CASSPLPPGANEKLFF
TRBV2	once	.	TRBJ1-1	TGTGCCAGCAGTCAAAAGTTCAGGGCGGGGGAAGCTTTCTTT	CASSQKFRAGEAFF
TRBV27	once	.	TRBJ1-2	TGTGCCAGCAGTTTTCAGCGTAACTATGGCTACACCTTC	CASSFQRNYGYTF
TRBV30	.	.	TRBJ2-5	TGTGCCTGGAGTACGGCGGGGTTGGGGACCCAGTACTTC	CAWSTAGLGTQYF
TRBV11-2	.	TRBD2	TRBJ2-2	TGTGCCAGCAGCTTAGTGGCCAATAGCGGGATCACCGGGGAGCTGTTTTTT	CASSLVANSGITGELFF
TRBV27	.	TRBD1	TRBJ1-2	TGTGCCAGCAGAGACTATCCCCTTACCGGCGGGACAGTTGGTGGCTACACCTTC	CASRDYPLTGGTVGGYTF
TRBV7-8	.	TRBD1	TRBJ2-1	TGTGCCAGCAGCTTTCCGGGACAGGGGATCAATGAGCAGTTCTTC	CASSFPGQGINEQFF
TRBV25-1	.	.	TRBJ2-5	TGTGCCAGCAGTGAATTCGAAGAGACCCAGTACTTC	CASSEFEETQYF
TRBV6-5	.	TRBD1	TRBJ1-6	TGTGCCACCCTGAGGGACAGTCAAAGTTCACCCCTCCACTTT	CATLRDSQSSPLHF
TRBV7-9	few	.	TRBJ1-2	TGTGCCAGCAGCTTCCAGGGGCCCAACTATGGCTACACCTTC	CASSFQGPNYGYTF
TRBV5-1	once	.	TRBJ2-7	TGCGCCAGCAGCTTAAGGAGTCTCGAGTACGAGCAGTACTTC	CASSLRSLEYEQYF
TRBV4-3	.	TRBD1	TRBJ1-4	TGCGCCAGCAGCCAAGAATACAGGGGCCGTGAAAAACTGTTTTTT	CASSQEYRGREKLFF
TRBV30	.	.	TRBJ2-7	TGTGCCTGGAGGCCCTTTGGGCAGGGTCATTACGAGCAGTACTTC	CAWRPFGQGHYEQYF